This T cell receptor beta chain was captured by sequencing in a study of a mutant IDH1 vaccine in newly diagnosed glioma. Study-level background: Vaccines began 4-6 weeks after radiotherapy alone, or with temozolomide cycles.

Germline CDR1 reads DFQATT; CDR2 reads SNEGSKA (reference sequence). V was pared by 5 bases and J by 9 bases, with 10 bases between. The CDR3 runs 11 residues. Concerning this clone itself: No antigen is known for it.

The repertoire was sequenced with immunoSEQ multiplex PCR; TCRdb's copy has only in-frame clones and lacks some. The sample records roughly 70,000 clones, about 88% being singletons. Described time point: week 11, during vaccination. Doses comprised 300 ug of mutant IDH1 20-mer peptide each, plus topical imiquimod. The chain uses TRBV20-1 and TRBJ1-4; no clear D. Material: PBMCs, obtained from a glioma patient whose treatment included an IDH1 peptide vaccine. This receptor was obtained from a woman aged 50 to 65 with glioma. In DNA, the CDR3 is TGCAGTGCTCTGAGGGTGAAAAAACTGTTTTTT. Translated: CSALRVKKLFF.